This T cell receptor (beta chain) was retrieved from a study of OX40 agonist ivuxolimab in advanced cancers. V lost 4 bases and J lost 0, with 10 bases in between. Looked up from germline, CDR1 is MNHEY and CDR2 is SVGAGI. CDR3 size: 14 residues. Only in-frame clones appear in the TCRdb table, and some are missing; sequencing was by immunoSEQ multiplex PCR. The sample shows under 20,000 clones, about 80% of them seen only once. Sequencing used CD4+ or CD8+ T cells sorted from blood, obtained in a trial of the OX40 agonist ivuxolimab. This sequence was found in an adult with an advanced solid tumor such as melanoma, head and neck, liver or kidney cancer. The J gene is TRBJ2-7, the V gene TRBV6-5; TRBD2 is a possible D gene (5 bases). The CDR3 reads CASSWRLSSYEQYF. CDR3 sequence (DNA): TGTGCCAGCAGTTGGAGGCTGAGCTCCTACGAGCAGTACTTC.